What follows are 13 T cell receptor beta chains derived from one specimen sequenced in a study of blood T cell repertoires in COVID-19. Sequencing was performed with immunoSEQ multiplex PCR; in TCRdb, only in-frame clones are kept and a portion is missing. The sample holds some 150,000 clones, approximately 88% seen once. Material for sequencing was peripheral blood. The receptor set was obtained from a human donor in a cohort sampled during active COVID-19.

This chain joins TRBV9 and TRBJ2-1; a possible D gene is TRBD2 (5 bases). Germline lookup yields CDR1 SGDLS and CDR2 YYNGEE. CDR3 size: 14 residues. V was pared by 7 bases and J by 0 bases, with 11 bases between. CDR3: CASALAGSYNEQFF. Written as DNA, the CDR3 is TGTGCCAGCGCTCTGGCGGGCTCCTACAATGAGCAGTTCTTC. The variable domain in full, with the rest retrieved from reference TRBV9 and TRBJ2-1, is DSGVTQTPKHLITATGQRVTLRCSPRSGDLSVYWYQQSLDQGLQFLIQYYNGEERAKGNILERFSAQQFPDLHSELNLSSLELGDSALYFCASALAGSYNEQFFGPGTRLTVL.

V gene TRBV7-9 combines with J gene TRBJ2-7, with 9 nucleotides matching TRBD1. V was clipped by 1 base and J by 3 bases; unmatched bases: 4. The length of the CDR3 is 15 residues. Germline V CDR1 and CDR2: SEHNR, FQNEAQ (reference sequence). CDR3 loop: CASSLVGTGIYEQYF. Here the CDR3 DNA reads TGTGCCAGCAGCTTAGTTGGGACAGGGATCTACGAGCAGTACTTC. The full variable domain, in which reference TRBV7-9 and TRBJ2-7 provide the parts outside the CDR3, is DTGVSQNPRHKITKRGQNVTFRCDPISEHNRLYWYRQTLGQGPEFLTYFQNEAQLEKSRLLSDRFSAERPKGSFSTLEIQRTEQGDSAMYLCASSLVGTGIYEQYFGPGTRLTVT.

The CDR3 region has the DNA TGTGCCAGCCGACCTTCCCAGGGGGTCTACAATGAGCAGTTCTTC. Translated: CASRPSQGVYNEQFF. The V gene is TRBV6-5, the J gene TRBJ2-1, with 7 bases that match TRBD1. Losses at the gene ends were 8 bases for V and 3 bases for J; bases not matched to a gene: 10. The V gene's germline CDR1 is MNHEY and CDR2 SVGAGI. This CDR3 is 15 amino acids long.

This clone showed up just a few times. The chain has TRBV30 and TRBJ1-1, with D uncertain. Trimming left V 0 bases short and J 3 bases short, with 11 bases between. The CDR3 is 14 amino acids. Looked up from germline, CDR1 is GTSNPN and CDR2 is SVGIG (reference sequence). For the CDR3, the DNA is TGTGCCTGGAGTGTTACGGGAAGGGACACTGAAGCTTTCTTT. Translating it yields CAWSVTGRDTEAFF.

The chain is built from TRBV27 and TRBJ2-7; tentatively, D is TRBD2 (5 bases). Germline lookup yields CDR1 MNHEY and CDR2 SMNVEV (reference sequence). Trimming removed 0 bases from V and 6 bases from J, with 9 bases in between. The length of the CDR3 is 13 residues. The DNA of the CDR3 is TGTGCCAGCAGTTTATCGTACGGAGGCGAGCAGTACGTC. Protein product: CASSLSYGGEQYV.

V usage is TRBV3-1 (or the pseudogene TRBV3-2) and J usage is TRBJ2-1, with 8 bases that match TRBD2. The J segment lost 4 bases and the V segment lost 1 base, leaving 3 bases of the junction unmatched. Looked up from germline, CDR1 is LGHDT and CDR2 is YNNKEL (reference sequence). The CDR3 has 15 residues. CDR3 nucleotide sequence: TGTGCCAGCAGCCAAGCGGGAGGGGGTTACAATGAGCAGTTCTTC. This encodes CASSQAGGGYNEQFF.

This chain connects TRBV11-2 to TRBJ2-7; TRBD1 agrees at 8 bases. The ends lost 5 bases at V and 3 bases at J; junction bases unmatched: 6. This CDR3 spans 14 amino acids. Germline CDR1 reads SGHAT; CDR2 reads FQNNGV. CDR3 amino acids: CASSPGQGNYEQYV. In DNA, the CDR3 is TGTGCCAGCAGCCCCGGACAGGGAAACTACGAGCAGTACGTC.

CDR3: CASSPGTLGLNYGYTF. The CDR3 nucleotides are TGTGCCAGCAGCCCAGGGACACTTGGGTTGAACTATGGCTACACCTTC. This chain uses TRBV4-2 with TRBJ1-2; D is perhaps TRBD1 (6 bases). The CDR3 consists of 16 residues. The V end was cut by 4 bases, the J end by 2 bases, with 17 bases between. The germline V gene has CDR1 LGHNA and CDR2 YNFKEQ.

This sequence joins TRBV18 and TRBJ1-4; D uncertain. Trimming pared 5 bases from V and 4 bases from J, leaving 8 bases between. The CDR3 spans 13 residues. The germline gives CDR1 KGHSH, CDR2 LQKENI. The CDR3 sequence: CASSVRDNEKLFF. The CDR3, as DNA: TGTGCCAGCTCAGTCCGAGATAATGAAAAACTGTTTTTT.

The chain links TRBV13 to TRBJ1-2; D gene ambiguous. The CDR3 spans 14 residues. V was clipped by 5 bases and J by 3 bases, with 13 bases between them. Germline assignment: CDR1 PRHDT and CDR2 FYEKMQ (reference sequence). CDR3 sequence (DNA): TGTGCCAGCAGCCTGCGATCCCTGGACTATGGCTACACCTTC. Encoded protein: CASSLRSLDYGYTF. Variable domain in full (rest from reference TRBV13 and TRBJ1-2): AAGVIQSPRHLIKEKRETATLKCYPIPRHDTVYWYQQGPGQDPQFLISFYEKMQSDKGSIPDRFSAQQFSDYHSELNMSSLELGDSALYFCASSLRSLDYGYTFGSGTRLTVV.

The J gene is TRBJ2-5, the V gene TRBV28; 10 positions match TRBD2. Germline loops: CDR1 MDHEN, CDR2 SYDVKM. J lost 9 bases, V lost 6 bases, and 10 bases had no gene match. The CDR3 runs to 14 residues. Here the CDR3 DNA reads TGTGCCAGCAGGGATCAAACAGCGGGGGGGCCCCAGTACTTC. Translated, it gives CASRDQTAGGPQYF.

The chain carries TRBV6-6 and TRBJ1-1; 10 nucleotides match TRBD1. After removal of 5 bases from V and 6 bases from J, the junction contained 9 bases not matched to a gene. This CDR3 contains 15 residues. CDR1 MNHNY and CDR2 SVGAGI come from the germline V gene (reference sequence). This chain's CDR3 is CASSPGQGGDPEAFF. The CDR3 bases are TGTGCCAGCAGTCCCGGACAGGGGGGGGATCCTGAAGCTTTCTTT.

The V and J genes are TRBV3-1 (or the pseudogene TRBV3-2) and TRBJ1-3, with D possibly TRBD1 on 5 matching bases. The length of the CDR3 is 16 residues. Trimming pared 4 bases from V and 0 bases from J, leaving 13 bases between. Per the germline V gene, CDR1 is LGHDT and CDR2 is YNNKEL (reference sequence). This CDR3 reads CASSPNGASSGNTIYF. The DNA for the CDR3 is TGTGCCAGCAGCCCAAATGGGGCTTCCTCTGGAAACACCATATATTTT.